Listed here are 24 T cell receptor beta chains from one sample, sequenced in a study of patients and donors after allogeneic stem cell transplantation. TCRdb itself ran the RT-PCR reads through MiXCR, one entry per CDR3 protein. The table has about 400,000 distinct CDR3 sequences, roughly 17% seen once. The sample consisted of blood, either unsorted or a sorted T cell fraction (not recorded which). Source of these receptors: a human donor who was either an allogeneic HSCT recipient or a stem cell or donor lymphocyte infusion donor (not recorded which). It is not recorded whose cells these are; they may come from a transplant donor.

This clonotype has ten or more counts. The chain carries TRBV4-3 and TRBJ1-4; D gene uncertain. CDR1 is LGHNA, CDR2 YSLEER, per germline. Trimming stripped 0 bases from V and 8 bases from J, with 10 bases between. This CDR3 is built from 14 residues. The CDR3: CASSQDGGSEKLFF. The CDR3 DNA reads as TGCGCCAGCAGCCAAGATGGAGGCAGCGAAAAACTGTTTTTT.

In DNA, the CDR3 is TGTGCCAGCAGCCGGGGACAGGGGAAAAAAGAGACCCAGTACTTC. Amino acid sequence: CASSRGQGKKETQYF. The chain combines TRBV6-1 with TRBJ2-5; TRBD1 matches at 10 bases. This CDR3 is built from 15 residues. Germline CDR1 reads MNHNS; CDR2 reads SASEGT. V gave up 6 bases and J gave up 3 bases; unmatched junction bases: 7.

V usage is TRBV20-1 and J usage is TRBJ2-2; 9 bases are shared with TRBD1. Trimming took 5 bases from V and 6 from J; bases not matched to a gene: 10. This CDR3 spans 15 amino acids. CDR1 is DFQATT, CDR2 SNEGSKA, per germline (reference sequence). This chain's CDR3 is CSAYDPGQGAGELFF. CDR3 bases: TGCAGTGCTTATGACCCGGGACAGGGTGCCGGGGAGCTGTTTTTT.

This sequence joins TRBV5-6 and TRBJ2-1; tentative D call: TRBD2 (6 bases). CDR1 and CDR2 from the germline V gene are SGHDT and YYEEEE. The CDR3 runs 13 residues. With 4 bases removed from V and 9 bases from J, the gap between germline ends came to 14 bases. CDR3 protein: CASSPVGGREQFF. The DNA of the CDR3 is TGTGCCAGCAGCCCGGTGGGGGGACGTGAGCAGTTCTTC. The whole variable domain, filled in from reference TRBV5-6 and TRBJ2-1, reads DAGVTQSPTHLIKTRGQQVTLRCSPKSGHDTVSWYQQALGQGPQFIFQYYEEEERQRGNFPDRFSGHQFPNYSSELNVNALLLGDSALYLCASSPVGGREQFFGPGTRLTVL.

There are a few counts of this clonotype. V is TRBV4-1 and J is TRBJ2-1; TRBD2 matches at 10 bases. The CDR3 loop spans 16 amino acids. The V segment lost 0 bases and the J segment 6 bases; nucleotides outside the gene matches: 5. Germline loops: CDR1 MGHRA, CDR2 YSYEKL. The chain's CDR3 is CASSQDRSGRGNEQFF. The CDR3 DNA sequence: TGCGCCAGCAGCCAAGATCGGAGCGGGAGGGGCAATGAGCAGTTCTTC.

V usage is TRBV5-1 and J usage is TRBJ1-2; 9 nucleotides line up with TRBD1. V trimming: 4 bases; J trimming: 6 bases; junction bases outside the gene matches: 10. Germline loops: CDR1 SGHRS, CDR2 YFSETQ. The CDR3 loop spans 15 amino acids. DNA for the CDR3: TGCGCCAGCAGCCCGGGCGGGACAGGGAATAATGGCTACACCTTC. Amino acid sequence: CASSPGGTGNNGYTF.

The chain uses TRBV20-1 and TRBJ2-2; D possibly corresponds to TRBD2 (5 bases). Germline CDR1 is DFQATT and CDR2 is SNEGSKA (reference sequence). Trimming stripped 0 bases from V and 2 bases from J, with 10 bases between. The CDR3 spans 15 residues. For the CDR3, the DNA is TGCAGTGCTAGAGATCCAGCGGTTAACACCGGGGAGCTGTTTTTT. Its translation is CSARDPAVNTGELFF.

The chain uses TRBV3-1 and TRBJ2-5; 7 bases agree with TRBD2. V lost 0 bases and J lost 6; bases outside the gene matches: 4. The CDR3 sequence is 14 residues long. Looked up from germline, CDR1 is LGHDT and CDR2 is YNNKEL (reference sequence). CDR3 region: CASSQELARKTQYF. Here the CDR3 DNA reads TGTGCCAGCAGCCAAGAACTAGCGAGGAAGACCCAGTACTTC.

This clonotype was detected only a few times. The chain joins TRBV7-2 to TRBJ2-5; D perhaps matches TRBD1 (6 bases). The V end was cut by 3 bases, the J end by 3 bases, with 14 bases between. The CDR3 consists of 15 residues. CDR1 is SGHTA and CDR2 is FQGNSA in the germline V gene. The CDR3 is CASSLGPTGEETQYF. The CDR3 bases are TGTGCCAGCAGCTTGGGGCCGACAGGAGAAGAGACCCAGTACTTC.

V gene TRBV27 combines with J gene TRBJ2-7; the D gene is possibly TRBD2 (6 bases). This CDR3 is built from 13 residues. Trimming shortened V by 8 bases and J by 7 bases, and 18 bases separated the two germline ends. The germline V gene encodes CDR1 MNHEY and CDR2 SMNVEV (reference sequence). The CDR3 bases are TGTGCCAGCGGCCGGGACTGGCCTGTTGAGCAGTACTTC. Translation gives CASGRDWPVEQYF.

The CDR3 DNA is TGTGCCAGCACCCCCGGGCGGCGGGAGGACTCCTACAATGAGCAGTTCTTC. It yields the protein CASTPGRREDSYNEQFF. The genes are TRBV12-3 or TRBV12-4 and TRBJ2-1; TRBD2 agrees at 8 bases. CDR3 size: 17 residues. Trimming cost V 7 bases and J 0 bases; bases outside gene matches: 11.

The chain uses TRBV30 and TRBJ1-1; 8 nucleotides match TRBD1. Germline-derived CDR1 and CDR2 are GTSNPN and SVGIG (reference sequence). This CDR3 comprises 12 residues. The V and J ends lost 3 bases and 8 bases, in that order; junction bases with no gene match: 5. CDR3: CAWSQGAPEAFF. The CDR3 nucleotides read TGTGCCTGGAGCCAGGGGGCCCCCGAAGCTTTCTTT.

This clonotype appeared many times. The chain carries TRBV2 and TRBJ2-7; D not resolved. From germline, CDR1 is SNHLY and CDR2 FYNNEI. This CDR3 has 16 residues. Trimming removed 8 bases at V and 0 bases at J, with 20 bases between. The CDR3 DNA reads TGTGCCAGCCGCCCCTTCGGCGGCTACCTCTCCTACGAGCAGTACTTC. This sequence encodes CASRPFGGYLSYEQYF.

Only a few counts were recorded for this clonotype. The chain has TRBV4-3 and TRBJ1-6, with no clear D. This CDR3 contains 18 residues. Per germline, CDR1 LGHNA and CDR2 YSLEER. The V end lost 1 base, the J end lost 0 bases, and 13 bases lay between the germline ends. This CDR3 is CASSQATALSSYNSPLHF. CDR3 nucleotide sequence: TGCGCCAGCAGCCAAGCTACAGCTCTAAGCTCCTATAATTCACCCCTCCACTTT.

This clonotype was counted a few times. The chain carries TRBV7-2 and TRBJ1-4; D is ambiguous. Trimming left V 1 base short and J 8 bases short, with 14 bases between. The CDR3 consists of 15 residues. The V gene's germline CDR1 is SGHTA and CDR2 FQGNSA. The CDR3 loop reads CASSLGATNTEKLFF. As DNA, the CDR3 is TGTGCCAGCAGCTTAGGTGCCACTAACACAGAAAAACTGTTTTTT.

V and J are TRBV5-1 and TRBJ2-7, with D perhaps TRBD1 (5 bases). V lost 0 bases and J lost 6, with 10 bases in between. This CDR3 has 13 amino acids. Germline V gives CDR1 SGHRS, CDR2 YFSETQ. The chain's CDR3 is CASSLGGISEQYF. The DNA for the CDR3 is TGCGCCAGCAGCTTGGGGGGCATTAGCGAGCAGTACTTC.

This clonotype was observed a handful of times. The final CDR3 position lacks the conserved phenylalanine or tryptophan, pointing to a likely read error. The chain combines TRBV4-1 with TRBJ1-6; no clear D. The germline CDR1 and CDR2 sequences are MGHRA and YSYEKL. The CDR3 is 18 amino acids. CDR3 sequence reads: CASSQEQSRSLYHSPLHL. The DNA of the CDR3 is TGCGCCAGCAGCCAAGAACAGTCCCGATCGCTCTATCATTCACCCCTCCACTTG.

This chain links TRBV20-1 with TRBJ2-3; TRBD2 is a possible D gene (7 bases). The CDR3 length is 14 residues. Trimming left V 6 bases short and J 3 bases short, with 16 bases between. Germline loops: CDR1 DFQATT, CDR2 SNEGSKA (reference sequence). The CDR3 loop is CSAPMGGATDTQYF. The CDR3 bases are TGCAGTGCGCCCATGGGGGGGGCAACAGATACGCAGTATTTT.

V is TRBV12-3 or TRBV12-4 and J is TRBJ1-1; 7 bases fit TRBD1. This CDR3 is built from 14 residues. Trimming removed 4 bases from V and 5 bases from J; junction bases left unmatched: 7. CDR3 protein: CASSWPDRATEAFF. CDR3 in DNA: TGTGCCAGCAGTTGGCCTGACAGGGCAACTGAAGCTTTCTTT.

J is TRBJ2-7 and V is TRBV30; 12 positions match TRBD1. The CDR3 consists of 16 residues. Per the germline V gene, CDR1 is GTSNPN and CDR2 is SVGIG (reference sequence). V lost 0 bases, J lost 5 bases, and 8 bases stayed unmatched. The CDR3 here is CAWSVHGGTGGNEQYF. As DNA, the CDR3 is TGTGCCTGGAGTGTACATGGGGGGACAGGGGGCAACGAGCAGTACTTC. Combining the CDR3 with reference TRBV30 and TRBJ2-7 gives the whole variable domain SQTIHQWPATLVQPVGSPLSLECTVEGTSNPNLYWYRQAAGRGLQLLFYSVGIGQISSEVPQNLSASRPQDRQFILSSKKLLLSDSGFYLCAWSVHGGTGGNEQYFGPGTRLTVT.

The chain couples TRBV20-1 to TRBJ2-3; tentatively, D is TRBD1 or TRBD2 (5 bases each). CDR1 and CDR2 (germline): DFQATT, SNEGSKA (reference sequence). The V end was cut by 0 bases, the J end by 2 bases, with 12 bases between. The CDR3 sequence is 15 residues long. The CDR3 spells CSARDPGTSTDTQYF. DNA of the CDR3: TGCAGTGCTAGAGACCCCGGGACCTCCACAGATACGCAGTATTTT.

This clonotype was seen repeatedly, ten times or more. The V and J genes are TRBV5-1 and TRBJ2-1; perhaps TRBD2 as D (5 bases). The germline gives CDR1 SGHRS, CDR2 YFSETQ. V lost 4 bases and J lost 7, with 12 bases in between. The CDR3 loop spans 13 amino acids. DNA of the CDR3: TGCGCCAGCAGCGACCCCGGAGGAAATGAGCAGTTCTTC. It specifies CASSDPGGNEQFF.

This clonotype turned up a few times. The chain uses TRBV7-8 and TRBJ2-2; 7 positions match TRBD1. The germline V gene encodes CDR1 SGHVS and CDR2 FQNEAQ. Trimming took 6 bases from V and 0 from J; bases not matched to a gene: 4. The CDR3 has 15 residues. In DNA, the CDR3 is TGTGCCAGCAGGACAGGGTTCGCGAACACCGGGGAGCTGTTTTTT. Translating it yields CASRTGFANTGELFF.

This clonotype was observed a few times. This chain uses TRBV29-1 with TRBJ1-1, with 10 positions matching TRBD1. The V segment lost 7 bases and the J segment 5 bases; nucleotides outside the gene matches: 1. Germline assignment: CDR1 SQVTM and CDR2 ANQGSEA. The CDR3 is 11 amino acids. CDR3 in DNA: TGCAGCGCGGACAGGGGGACTGAAGCTTTCTTT. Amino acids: CSADRGTEAFF.